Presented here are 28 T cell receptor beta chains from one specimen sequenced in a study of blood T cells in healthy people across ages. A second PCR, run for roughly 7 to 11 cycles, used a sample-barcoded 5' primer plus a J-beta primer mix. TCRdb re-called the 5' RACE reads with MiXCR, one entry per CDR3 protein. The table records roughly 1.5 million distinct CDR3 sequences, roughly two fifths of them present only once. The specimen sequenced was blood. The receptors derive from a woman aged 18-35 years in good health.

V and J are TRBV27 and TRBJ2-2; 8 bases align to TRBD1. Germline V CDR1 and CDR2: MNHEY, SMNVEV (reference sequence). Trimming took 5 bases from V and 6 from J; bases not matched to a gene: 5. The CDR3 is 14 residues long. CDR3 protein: CASSPTGEAGELFF. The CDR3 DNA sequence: TGTGCCAGCAGTCCGACAGGGGAAGCCGGGGAGCTGTTTTTT.

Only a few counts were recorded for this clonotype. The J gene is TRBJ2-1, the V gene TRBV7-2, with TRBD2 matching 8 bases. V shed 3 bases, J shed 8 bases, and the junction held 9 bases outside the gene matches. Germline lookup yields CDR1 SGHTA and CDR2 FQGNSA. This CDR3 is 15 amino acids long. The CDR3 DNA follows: TGTGCCAGCAGCTTGAGCGGGAGCCCCACGGATGAGCAGTTCTTC. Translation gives CASSLSGSPTDEQFF.

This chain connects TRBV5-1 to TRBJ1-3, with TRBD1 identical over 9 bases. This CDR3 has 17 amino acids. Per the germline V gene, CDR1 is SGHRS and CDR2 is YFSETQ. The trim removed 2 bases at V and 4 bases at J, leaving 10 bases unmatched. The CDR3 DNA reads TGCGCCAGCAGCTTACAGCCCGGGACAGGGAGAGGAAACACCATATATTTT. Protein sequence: CASSLQPGTGRGNTIYF.

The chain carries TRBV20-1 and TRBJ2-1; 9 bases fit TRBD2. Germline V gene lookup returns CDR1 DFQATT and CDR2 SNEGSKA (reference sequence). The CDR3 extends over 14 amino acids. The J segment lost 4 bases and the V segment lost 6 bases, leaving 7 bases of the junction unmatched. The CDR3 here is CSAATSGFYNEQFF. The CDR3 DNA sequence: TGCAGTGCGGCGACTAGCGGTTTTTACAATGAGCAGTTCTTC.

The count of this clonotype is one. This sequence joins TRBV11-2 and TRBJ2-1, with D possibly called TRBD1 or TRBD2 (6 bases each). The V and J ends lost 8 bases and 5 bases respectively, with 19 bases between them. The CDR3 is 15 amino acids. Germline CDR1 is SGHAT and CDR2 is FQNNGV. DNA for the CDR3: TGTGCCAGCGGCCTACAGGGAGGATTTGACAATGAGCAGTTCTTC. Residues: CASGLQGGFDNEQFF.

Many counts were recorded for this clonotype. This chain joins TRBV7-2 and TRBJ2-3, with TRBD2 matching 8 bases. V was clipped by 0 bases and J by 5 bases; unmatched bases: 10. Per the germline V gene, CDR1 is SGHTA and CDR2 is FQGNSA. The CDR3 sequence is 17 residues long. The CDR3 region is CASSLAKTSGGLDTQYF. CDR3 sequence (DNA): TGTGCCAGCAGCTTAGCGAAAACTAGCGGTGGTTTAGATACGCAGTATTTT.

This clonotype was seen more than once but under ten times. The CDR3 bases are TGTGCCAGCAGTTTATCTACAGGGGGCAATCAGCCCCAGCATTTT. Amino acid sequence: CASSLSTGGNQPQHF. The chain carries TRBV27 and TRBJ1-5; TRBD1 matches at 7 bases. Germline V gene data show CDR1 as MNHEY and CDR2 as SMNVEV (reference sequence). The CDR3 runs to 15 residues. Trimming at V came to 0 bases and at J to 2 bases, leaving 1 base not matched to a gene.

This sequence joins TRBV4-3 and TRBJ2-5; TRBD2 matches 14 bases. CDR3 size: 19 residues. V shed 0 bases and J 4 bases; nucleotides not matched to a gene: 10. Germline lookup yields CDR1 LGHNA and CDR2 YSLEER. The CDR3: CASSQDSRGLAGVRETQYF. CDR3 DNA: TGCGCCAGCAGCCAAGATTCGCGGGGACTAGCGGGAGTCCGAGAGACCCAGTACTTC.

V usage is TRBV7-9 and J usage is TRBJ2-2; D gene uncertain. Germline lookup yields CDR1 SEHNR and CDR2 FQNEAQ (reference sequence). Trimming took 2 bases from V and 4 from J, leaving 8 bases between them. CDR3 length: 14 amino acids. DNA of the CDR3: TGTGCCAGCAGCTTAAGCCTAGTCACCGGGGAGCTGTTTTTT. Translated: CASSLSLVTGELFF.

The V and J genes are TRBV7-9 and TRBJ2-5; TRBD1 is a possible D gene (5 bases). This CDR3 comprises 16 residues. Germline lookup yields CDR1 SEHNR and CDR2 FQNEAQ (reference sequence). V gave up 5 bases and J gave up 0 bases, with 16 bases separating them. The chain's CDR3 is CASSLLSGPYQETQYF. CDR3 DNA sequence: TGTGCCAGCAGCCTCCTTTCAGGGCCGTACCAAGAGACCCAGTACTTC. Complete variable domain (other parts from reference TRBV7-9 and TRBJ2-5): DTGVSQNPRHKITKRGQNVTFRCDPISEHNRLYWYRQTLGQGPEFLTYFQNEAQLEKSRLLSDRFSAERPKGSFSTLEIQRTEQGDSAMYLCASSLLSGPYQETQYFGPGTRLLVL.

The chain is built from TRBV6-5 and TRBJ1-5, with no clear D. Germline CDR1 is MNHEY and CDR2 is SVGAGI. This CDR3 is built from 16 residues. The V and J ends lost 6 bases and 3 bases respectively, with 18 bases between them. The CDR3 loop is CASRRSGFGYNQPQHF. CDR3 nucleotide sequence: TGTGCCAGCAGAAGGTCAGGCTTCGGGTACAATCAGCCCCAGCATTTT.

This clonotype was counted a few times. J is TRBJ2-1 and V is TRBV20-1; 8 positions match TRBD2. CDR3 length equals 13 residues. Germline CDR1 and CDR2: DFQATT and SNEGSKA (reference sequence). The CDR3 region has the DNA TGCAAAAGACTAGCGTCCCGAAGGAGGGAGCAGTTCTTC. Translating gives CKRLASRRREQFF.

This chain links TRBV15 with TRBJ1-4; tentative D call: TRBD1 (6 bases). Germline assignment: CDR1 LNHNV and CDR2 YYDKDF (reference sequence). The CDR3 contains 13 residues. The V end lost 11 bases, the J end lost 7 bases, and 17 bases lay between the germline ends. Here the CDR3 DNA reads TGTGCCGCCGCGGACAGATTACTTGAAAAACTGTTTTTT. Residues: CAAADRLLEKLFF.

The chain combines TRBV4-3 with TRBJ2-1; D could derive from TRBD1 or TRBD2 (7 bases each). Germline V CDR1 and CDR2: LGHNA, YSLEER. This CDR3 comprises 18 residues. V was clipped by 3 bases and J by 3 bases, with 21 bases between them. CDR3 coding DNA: TGCGCCAGCAGCCACCTCCAGGGGGGGGGCTATGGCTACAATGAGCAGTTCTTC. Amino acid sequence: CASSHLQGGGYGYNEQFF.

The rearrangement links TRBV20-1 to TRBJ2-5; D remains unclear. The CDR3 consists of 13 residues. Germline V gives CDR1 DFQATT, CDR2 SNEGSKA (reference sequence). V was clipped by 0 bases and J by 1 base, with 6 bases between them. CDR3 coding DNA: TGCAGTGCTAGAGACCGGGCCCAAGAGACCCAGTACTTC. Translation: CSARDRAQETQYF.

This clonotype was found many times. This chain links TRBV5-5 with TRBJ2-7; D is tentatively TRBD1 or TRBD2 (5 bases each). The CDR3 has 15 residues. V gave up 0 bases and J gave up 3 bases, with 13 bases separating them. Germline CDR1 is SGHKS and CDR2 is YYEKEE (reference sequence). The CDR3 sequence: CASSLDHRTFYEQYF. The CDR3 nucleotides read TGTGCCAGCAGCTTGGATCACAGGACTTTCTACGAGCAGTACTTC. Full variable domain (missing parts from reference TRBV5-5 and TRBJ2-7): DAGVTQSPTHLIKTRGQQVTLRCSPISGHKSVSWYQQVLGQGPQFIFQYYEKEERGRGNFPDRFSARQFPNYSSELNVNALLLGDSALYLCASSLDHRTFYEQYFGPGTRLTVT.

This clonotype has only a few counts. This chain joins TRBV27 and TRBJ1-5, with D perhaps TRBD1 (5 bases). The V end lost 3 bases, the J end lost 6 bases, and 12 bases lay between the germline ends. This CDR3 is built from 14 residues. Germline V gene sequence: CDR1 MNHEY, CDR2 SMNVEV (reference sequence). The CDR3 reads CASSFQGGFQPQHF. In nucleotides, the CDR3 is TGTGCCAGCAGTTTCCAGGGTGGGTTTCAGCCCCAGCATTTT.

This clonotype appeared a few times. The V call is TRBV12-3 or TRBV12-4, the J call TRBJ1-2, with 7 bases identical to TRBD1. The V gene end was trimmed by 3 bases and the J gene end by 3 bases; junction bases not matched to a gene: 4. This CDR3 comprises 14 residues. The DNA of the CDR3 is TGTGCCAGCAGTTTTACGACAGGGTACTATGGCTACACCTTC. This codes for CASSFTTGYYGYTF.

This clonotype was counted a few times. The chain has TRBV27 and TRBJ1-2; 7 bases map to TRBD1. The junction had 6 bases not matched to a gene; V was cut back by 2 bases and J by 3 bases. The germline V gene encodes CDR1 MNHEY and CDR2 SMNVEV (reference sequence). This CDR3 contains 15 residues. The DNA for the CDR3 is TGTGCCAGCAGTTTAGTCCCCGGGACAGACTATGGCTACACCTTC. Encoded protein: CASSLVPGTDYGYTF.

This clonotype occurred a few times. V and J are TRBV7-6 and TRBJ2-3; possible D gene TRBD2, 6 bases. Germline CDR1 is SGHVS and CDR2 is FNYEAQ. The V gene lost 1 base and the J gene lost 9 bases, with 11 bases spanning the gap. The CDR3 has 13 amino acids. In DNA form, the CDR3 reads TGTGCCAGCAGCTTAGACCCCGGGGGAACGCAGTATTTT. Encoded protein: CASSLDPGGTQYF. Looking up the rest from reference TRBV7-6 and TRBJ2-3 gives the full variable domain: GAGVSQSPRYKVTKRGQDVALRCDPISGHVSLYWYRQALGQGPEFLTYFNYEAQQDKSGLPNDRFSAERPEGSISTLTIQRTEQRDSAMYRCASSLDPGGTQYFGPGTRLTVL.

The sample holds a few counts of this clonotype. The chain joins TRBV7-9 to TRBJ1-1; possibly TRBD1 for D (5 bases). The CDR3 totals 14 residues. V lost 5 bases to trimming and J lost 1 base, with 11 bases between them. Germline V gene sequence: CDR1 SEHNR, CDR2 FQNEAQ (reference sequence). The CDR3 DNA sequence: TGTGCCAGCAGCCCAGGGATGTCGAACACTGAAGCTTTCTTT. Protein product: CASSPGMSNTEAFF. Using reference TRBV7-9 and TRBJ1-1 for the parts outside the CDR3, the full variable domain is DTGVSQNPRHKITKRGQNVTFRCDPISEHNRLYWYRQTLGQGPEFLTYFQNEAQLEKSRLLSDRFSAERPKGSFSTLEIQRTEQGDSAMYLCASSPGMSNTEAFFGQGTRLTVV.

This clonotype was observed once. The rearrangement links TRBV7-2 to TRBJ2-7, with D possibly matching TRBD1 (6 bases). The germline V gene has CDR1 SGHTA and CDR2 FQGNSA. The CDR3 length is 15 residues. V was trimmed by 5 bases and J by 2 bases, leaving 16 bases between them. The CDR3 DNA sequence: TGTGCCAGCAGCAAAACTCGAGAGGGGGCCTACGAGCAGTACTTC. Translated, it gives CASSKTREGAYEQYF. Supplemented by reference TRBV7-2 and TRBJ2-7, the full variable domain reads GAGVSQSPSNKVTEKGKDVELRCDPISGHTALYWYRQSLGQGLEFLIYFQGNSAPDKSGLPSDRFSAERTGGSVSTLTIQRTQQEDSAVYLCASSKTREGAYEQYFGPGTRLTVT.

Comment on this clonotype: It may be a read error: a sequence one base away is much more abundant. The CDR3 reads CASSRNYAYEQYF. The CDR3 DNA follows: TGCGCCAGCAGCCGAAACTATGCCTACGAGCAGTACTTC. This chain uses TRBV4-3 with TRBJ2-7; D gene ambiguous. Between the trimmed V and J ends, which lost 4 bases and 2 bases, there was a span of 9 bases. This CDR3 has 13 amino acids. Germline V lookup: CDR1 LGHNA, CDR2 YSLEER.

The CDR3 spells CASSQASGSSPDTQYF. As DNA, the CDR3 is TGCGCCAGCAGCCAAGCTAGCGGGTCTTCTCCAGATACGCAGTATTTT. This chain joins TRBV4-3 and TRBJ2-3; 8 bases fit TRBD2. Germline V CDR1 and CDR2: LGHNA, YSLEER. CDR3 length equals 16 residues. J lost 4 bases, V lost 1 base, and 7 bases had no gene match.

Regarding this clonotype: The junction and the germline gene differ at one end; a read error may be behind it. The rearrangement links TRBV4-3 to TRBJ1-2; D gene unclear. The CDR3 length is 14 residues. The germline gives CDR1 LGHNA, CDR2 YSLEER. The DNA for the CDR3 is TGCGCCAGCAGCCAAGACACGGGGAACTATGGCGACACCTTC. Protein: CASSQDTGNYGDTF.

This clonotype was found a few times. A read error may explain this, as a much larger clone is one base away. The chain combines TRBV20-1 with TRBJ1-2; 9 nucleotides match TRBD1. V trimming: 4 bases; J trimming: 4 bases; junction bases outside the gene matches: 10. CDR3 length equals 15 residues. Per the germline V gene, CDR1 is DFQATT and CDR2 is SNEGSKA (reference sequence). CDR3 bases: TGCAGTGCTACTCCAGTCGTGGACAGGGGCTATGGCTACACCTTC. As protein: CSATPVVDRGYGYTF.

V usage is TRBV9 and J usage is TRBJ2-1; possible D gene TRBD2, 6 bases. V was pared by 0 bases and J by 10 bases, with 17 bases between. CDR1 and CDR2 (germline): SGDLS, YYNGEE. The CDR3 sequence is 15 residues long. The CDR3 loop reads CASSVVPGETYEQFF. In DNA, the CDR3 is TGTGCCAGCAGCGTAGTTCCGGGAGAGACCTACGAGCAGTTCTTC.

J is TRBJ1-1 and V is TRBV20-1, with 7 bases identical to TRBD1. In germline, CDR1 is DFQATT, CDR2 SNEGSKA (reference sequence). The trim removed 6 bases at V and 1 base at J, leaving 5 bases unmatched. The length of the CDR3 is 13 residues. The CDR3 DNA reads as TGCAGTGCCCCCGAGGGGGCGAACACTGAAGCTTTCTTT. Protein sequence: CSAPEGANTEAFF.